This TCR beta chain was retrieved from a study of shared clonotypes between healthy human individuals. TCRdb keeps only in-frame clones here, not all; method: immunoSEQ multiplex PCR. The profile shows a few million clones, more than 90% of them singletons. The CDR3 extends over 12 amino acids. V was shortened by 2 bases and J by 9 bases, with 9 bases between the two germline ends. Germline V gene data show CDR1 as SEHNR and CDR2 as FQNEAQ (reference sequence). Study observations and caveats: Larger richness was generally estimated for naive than memory subsets. Incompleteness in sorted-subset sequencing, despite large depth, was shown by rarefaction. Limitation of the genetic and exposure-history diversity represented came from the few donors.

Notes on this clone: The antigen remains unidentified. This sample includes further DNA sequences coding for the same CDR3.

V usage is TRBV7-9 and J usage is TRBJ2-3; D is perhaps TRBD1 or TRBD2 (5 bases each). This TCR derives from a man aged 18 to 29 in good health. Sequenced: naive CD4+ T cells sorted from blood. Subset meaning: CD45RA+ positively selected. The CDR3 loop is CASSLLGDTQYF. The CDR3 DNA reads TGTGCCAGCAGCTTACTGGGGGACACGCAGTATTTT.